Listed below are T cell receptor beta chains from one sample, sequenced in a study of blood T cell repertoires in COVID-19. Sequencing was performed with immunoSEQ multiplex PCR; in TCRdb, only in-frame clones are kept and a portion is missing. This sample carries about 130,000 clones, about 87% of them seen once, and the ten largest clones take under 2.5%. Sequenced input: peripheral blood. These receptors were obtained from a man aged 45 to 65 with active COVID-19. Each CDR3 is given with its conserved first and last residue. A D gene is named only where the DNA matches it firmly. Clone sizes are given selectively: once, few, many, or a class where the clone is expanded.

D gene: NA
clone size: once
J gene: TRBJ1-6
V gene: TRBV5-4
CDR3 DNA: TGTGCCAGCAGTCCAGACAGCAGCTCCTATAATTCACCCCTCCACTTT
CDR3 protein: CASSPDSSSYNSPLHF

D gene: NA
clone size: NA
J gene: TRBJ2-3
V gene: TRBV27
CDR3 DNA: TGTGCCAGCAGTTTAGGGGGGTCAATTGTTACAGATACGCAGTATTTT
CDR3 protein: CASSLGGSIVTDTQYF

D gene: NA
clone size: NA
J gene: TRBJ1-1
V gene: TRBV29-1
CDR3 DNA: TGCAGCGGGCTCATGAACACTGAAGCTTTCTTT
CDR3 protein: CSGLMNTEAFF

D gene: NA
clone size: NA
J gene: TRBJ2-3
V gene: TRBV5-4
CDR3 DNA: TGTGCCAGCAGCTCCACCTCAACTCGCACAGATACGCAGTATTTT
CDR3 protein: CASSSTSTRTDTQYF

D gene: NA
clone size: NA
J gene: TRBJ1-1
V gene: TRBV9
CDR3 DNA: TGTGCCAGCAGCGCCTCGACAGTGAACACTGAAGCTTTCTTT
CDR3 protein: CASSASTVNTEAFF

D gene: NA
clone size: NA
J gene: TRBJ1-6
V gene: TRBV12-5
CDR3 DNA: TGTGCTAGTGGTTTGACCTCCCTACAGGGCGTGAGGAATTCACCCCTCCACTTT
CDR3 protein: CASGLTSLQGVRNSPLHF

D gene: NA
clone size: NA
J gene: TRBJ1-5
V gene: TRBV11-2
CDR3 DNA: TGTGCCAGCAGCTTAGGGGGGCGTTATAGCAATCAGCCCCAGCATTTT
CDR3 protein: CASSLGGRYSNQPQHF

D gene: NA
clone size: NA
J gene: TRBJ1-1
V gene: TRBV7-9
CDR3 DNA: TGTGCCTGTACCCCACAGGGAACCATGAACACTGAAGCTTTCTTT
CDR3 protein: CACTPQGTMNTEAFF

D gene: TRBD1
clone size: NA
J gene: TRBJ1-2
V gene: TRBV2
CDR3 DNA: TGTGCCAGCAGTGAAGCGCTGACAGGGGCTGGCTACACCTTC
CDR3 protein: CASSEALTGAGYTF

D gene: NA
clone size: NA
J gene: TRBJ2-6
V gene: TRBV30
CDR3 DNA: TGTGCCTGGAGTGGGTGGCAGGGGAGCTCTGGGGCCAACGTCCTGACTTTC
CDR3 protein: CAWSGWQGSSGANVLTF

D gene: TRBD2
clone size: NA
J gene: TRBJ2-1
V gene: TRBV6-5
CDR3 DNA: TGTGCCAGCCTGGGAGCGGGGGGGCCAAAAGAGCAGTTCTTC
CDR3 protein: CASLGAGGPKEQFF

D gene: NA
clone size: NA
J gene: TRBJ1-3
V gene: TRBV27
CDR3 DNA: TGTGCCATCAAGGGCCAACTGGGCAGGGGAAGACGGACTGCTGGAAACACCATATATTTT
CDR3 protein: CAIKGQLGRGRRTAGNTIYF

D gene: TRBD2
clone size: few
J gene: TRBJ2-1
V gene: TRBV7-6
CDR3 DNA: TGTGCCAGCAGCGCCCTAGCGGGGGGCTACAATGAGCAGTTCTTC
CDR3 protein: CASSALAGGYNEQFF

D gene: TRBD1
clone size: NA
J gene: TRBJ1-4
V gene: TRBV5-4
CDR3 DNA: TGTGCCAGCAGCTTGGGCACCAAGGCAGGGGGAGGTGAAAAACTGTTTTTT
CDR3 protein: CASSLGTKAGGGEKLFF